Included here is one T cell receptor (beta chain) sequence, with context. The data were obtained in a study of PD-1 blockade in classical Hodgkin lymphoma. Relapse after autologous stem cell transplantation occurred in every patient, and brentuximab vedotin exposure varied. The data were produced by immunoSEQ multiplex PCR, yet TCRdb's version contains in-frame clones alone and is incomplete. This table has approximately 150,000 clones, about 81% appearing once. Source: peripheral blood mononuclear cells (PBMCs), taken before the second cycle of nivolumab. The source of this sequence is a human donor with classical Hodgkin lymphoma.

CDR3 nucleotide sequence: TGCGCCAGCAGCTTGGCCCCGCCGGGAGAAATTAACTATGGCTACACCTTC. Encoded protein: CASSLAPPGEINYGYTF. The genes are TRBV5-1 and TRBJ1-2; D not resolved. V was shortened by 0 bases and J by 1 base, with 16 bases between the two germline ends. Germline assignment: CDR1 SGHRS and CDR2 YFSETQ. The CDR3 spans 17 residues.